The 16 T cell receptor beta chains listed next were all sequenced from one sample in a study of CD8+ T cells in alopecia areata. cDNA serving as the sequencing template came from extracted, reverse transcribed RNA. Produced via immunoSEQ multiplex PCR; TCRdb's table is partial and in-frame only. The sample carries 90,000 or so clones, about 40% recorded once. Regarding treatment: oral pan-JAK inhibitor, 5-10 mg twice daily. This specimen was CD8+ T cells sorted from blood, taken at week 24, from a patient treated with tofacitinib. The receptors shown here come from a human donor with alopecia areata.

This clone was seen more than once but under ten times. The rearrangement joins TRBV30 to TRBJ2-2, with unresolved D. Deletions cut 5 bases from V and 4 bases from J, with 14 bases between. The CDR3 is 14 residues long. Per the germline V gene, CDR1 is GTSNPN and CDR2 is SVGIG (reference sequence). The DNA of the CDR3 is TGTGCCTGGTTCTTCCCCGGATCCACCGGGGAGCTGTTTTTT. Translating it yields CAWFFPGSTGELFF.

A few counts support this clone. This chain links TRBV25-1 with TRBJ2-7; D not certain. The CDR3 consists of 13 residues. V lost 6 bases to trimming and J lost 6 bases, with 15 bases between them. Germline V gene sequence: CDR1 MGHDK, CDR2 SYGVNS. For the CDR3, the DNA is TGTGCCAGCAGGGCAGGAAGGATGGCCGAGCAGTACTTC. Translation gives CASRAGRMAEQYF.

The sample holds a few counts of this clone. The CDR3 loop is CASSLRPGDGETQYF. CDR3 DNA: TGTGCCAGCAGCTTAAGGCCCGGGGACGGAGAGACCCAGTACTTC. V and J are TRBV7-2 and TRBJ2-5; D could derive from TRBD1 or TRBD2 (5 bases each). The ends were cut back, 2 bases at V and 4 bases at J, with 14 bases in the middle. This CDR3 is 15 amino acids long. The germline V gene has CDR1 SGHTA and CDR2 FQGNSA.

The rearrangement uses TRBV4-1 and TRBJ1-2, with D uncertain. This CDR3 contains 15 residues. CDR1 MGHRA and CDR2 YSYEKL come from the germline V gene. V lost 0 bases, J lost 4 bases, and 12 bases lay in between. The CDR3 loop reads CASSQDRQHVYGYTF. The CDR3 DNA sequence: TGCGCCAGCAGCCAAGATCGGCAGCACGTCTATGGCTACACCTTC.

V usage is TRBV6-5 and J usage is TRBJ1-4; D uncertain. Germline CDR1 reads MNHEY; CDR2 reads SVGAGI. V lost 4 bases and J lost 8, with 14 bases in between. CDR3 length: 14 amino acids. This chain's CDR3 is CASSSPGGDEKLFF. For the CDR3, the DNA is TGTGCCAGCAGTTCCCCGGGAGGCGACGAAAAACTGTTTTTT.

CDR3 nucleotides: TGTGCCAGCAGCCTACCCAGAGATGCCCAAGAGACCCAGTACTTC. This sequence encodes CASSLPRDAQETQYF. The chain combines TRBV7-2 with TRBJ2-5; D gene uncertain. V was clipped by 5 bases and J by 1 base, with 14 bases between them. There are 15 residues in the CDR3. Germline V gives CDR1 SGHTA, CDR2 FQGNSA.

This clone was found a few times. This sequence joins TRBV11-2 and TRBJ2-3; 8 bases agree with TRBD1. From germline, CDR1 is SGHAT and CDR2 FQNNGV. There are 15 residues in the CDR3. The V and J ends lost 3 bases and 4 bases, in that order; junction bases with no gene match: 6. CDR3 in amino acids: CASSFRGQFADTQYF. The CDR3 nucleotides are TGTGCCAGCAGCTTCAGGGGGCAATTTGCAGATACGCAGTATTTT.

The chain has TRBV9 and TRBJ1-1; 9 bases map to TRBD1. This CDR3 region has 16 residues. CDR1 SGDLS and CDR2 YYNGEE come from the germline V gene. J was trimmed by 4 bases and V by 2 bases; bases with no gene match: 9. CDR3 residues: CASSVARDRVGTEAFF. Here the CDR3 DNA reads TGTGCCAGCAGCGTGGCCCGGGACAGGGTTGGCACTGAAGCTTTCTTT.

This clone is medium-sized by share. This chain links TRBV9 with TRBJ2-1; D is possibly TRBD2 (6 bases). The CDR3 extends over 14 amino acids. Germline CDR1 and CDR2: SGDLS and YYNGEE. Trimming removed 0 bases at V and 7 bases at J, with 11 bases between. CDR3 nucleotides: TGTGCCAGCAGCGTAGCGGGAGCGAGAAATGAGCAGTTCTTC. It encodes CASSVAGARNEQFF.

There are a few counts of this clone. V and J are TRBV5-4 and TRBJ1-1, with D tentatively TRBD1 (5 bases). The CDR3 totals 15 residues. The V gene's germline CDR1 is SGHNT and CDR2 YYREEE (reference sequence). V was shortened by 0 bases and J by 2 bases, with 11 bases between the two germline ends. The CDR3 sequence: CASSLVGETNTEAFF. The CDR3 DNA sequence: TGTGCCAGCAGCTTGGTAGGGGAGACAAACACTGAAGCTTTCTTT.

The chain is built from TRBV7-9 and TRBJ1-1; D remains ambiguous. Per germline, CDR1 SEHNR and CDR2 FQNEAQ (reference sequence). The CDR3 totals 15 residues. Deletions cut 5 bases from V and 1 base from J, with 14 bases between. The chain's CDR3 is CASSQLTTPNTEAFF. CDR3 bases: TGTGCCAGCAGCCAACTCACGACCCCGAACACTGAAGCTTTCTTT.

The CDR3 reads CASSSPYEQYF. In DNA form, the CDR3 reads TGTGCCAGCAGTTCCCCCTACGAGCAGTACTTC. The chain links TRBV11-1 to TRBJ2-7, with unresolved D. V gave up 6 bases and J gave up 2 bases, with 5 bases separating them. The CDR3 has 11 residues. Germline V gene sequence: CDR1 SGHAT, CDR2 FQDESV (reference sequence).

This clone turned up a few times. The chain uses TRBV29-1 and TRBJ1-2; 9 positions match TRBD1. CDR1 SQVTM and CDR2 ANQGSEA come from the germline V gene. This CDR3 has 11 amino acids. With 7 bases clipped from V and 8 bases from J, the junction kept 5 bases outside the gene matches. The CDR3 DNA is TGCAGCGCCGGGACAGGGAAGGGCTACACCTTC. Translation gives CSAGTGKGYTF.

A word on this clone: A read error is likely here: a far larger clone is one base away. Other DNA sequences in the sample encode the same CDR3. The V gene is TRBV4-2, the J gene TRBJ1-1, with D possibly being TRBD1 (5 bases). This CDR3 has 12 amino acids. CDR1 and CDR2 (germline): LGHNA, YNFKEQ. V lost 5 bases and J 4 bases, leaving 8 bases between the germline ends. CDR3 in amino acids: CASSFGTTEAFF. CDR3 nucleotides: TGTGCCAGCAGCTTCGGGACCACTGAAGCTTTCTTT.

This clone has only a few counts. The chain has TRBV28 and TRBJ2-2; D call uncertain. Germline V gene lookup returns CDR1 MDHEN and CDR2 SYDVKM. Trimming cost V 6 bases and J 6 bases, with 5 bases left between them. The CDR3 contains 11 residues. CDR3 sequence (DNA): TGTGCCAGCAGCGGGCCCGGGGAGCTGTTTTTT. Translating gives CASSGPGELFF. The full variable domain, rest sourced from reference TRBV28 and TRBJ2-2, is DVKVTQSSRYLVKRTGEKVFLECVQDMDHENMFWYRQDPGLGLRLIYFSYDVKMKEKGDIPEGYSVSREKKERFSLILESASTNQTSMYLCASSGPGELFFGEGSRLTVL.

In this sample, this clone turned up a few times. V gene TRBV27 combines with J gene TRBJ1-1; 7 bases match TRBD1. Germline-derived CDR1 and CDR2 are MNHEY and SMNVEV (reference sequence). CDR3 size: 11 residues. J lost 11 bases, V lost 3 bases, and 3 bases had no gene match. CDR3 residues: CASSFGTAAFF. The CDR3 DNA is TGTGCCAGCAGTTTTGGGACAGCCGCTTTCTTT.